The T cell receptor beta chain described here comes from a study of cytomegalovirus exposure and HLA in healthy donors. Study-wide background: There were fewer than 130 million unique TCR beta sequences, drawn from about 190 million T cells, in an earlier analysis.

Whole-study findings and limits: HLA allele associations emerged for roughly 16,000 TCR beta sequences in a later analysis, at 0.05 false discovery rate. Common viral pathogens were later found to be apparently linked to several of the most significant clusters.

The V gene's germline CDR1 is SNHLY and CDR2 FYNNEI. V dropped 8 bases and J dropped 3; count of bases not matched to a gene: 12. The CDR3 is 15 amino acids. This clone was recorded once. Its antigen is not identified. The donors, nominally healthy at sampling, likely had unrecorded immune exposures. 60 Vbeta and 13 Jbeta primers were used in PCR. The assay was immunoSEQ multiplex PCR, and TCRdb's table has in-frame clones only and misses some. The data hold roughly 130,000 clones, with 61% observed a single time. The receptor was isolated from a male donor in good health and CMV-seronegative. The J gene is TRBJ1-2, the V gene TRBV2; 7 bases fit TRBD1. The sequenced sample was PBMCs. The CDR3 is CASCKGAGNDYGYTF. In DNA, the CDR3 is TGTGCCAGCTGTAAGGGGGCGGGCAATGACTATGGCTACACCTTC.